These 8 T cell receptor beta chains were all obtained from the same sample, sequenced in a study of cytomegalovirus exposure and HLA in healthy donors. The PCR had 60 Vbeta and 13 Jbeta primers. Sequencing used immunoSEQ multiplex PCR; TCRdb keeps in-frame clones, though not all of them. The data show over 90,000 clones, 60% to 70% seen once. The sample was PBMCs. The receptor set was obtained from a woman in her fifties or sixties in good health and CMV-seronegative.

The V gene is TRBV10-3, the J gene TRBJ2-6; 8 bases are shared with TRBD1. Germline V gene data show CDR1 as ENHRY and CDR2 as SYGVKD. With 6 bases clipped from V and 0 bases from J, the junction kept 4 bases outside the gene matches. The CDR3 is made up of 16 amino acids. In nucleotides, the CDR3 is TGTGCCATCAGGGACAGGGACGGCTCTGGGGCCAACGTCCTGACTTTC. It codes for CAIRDRDGSGANVLTF.

The chain links TRBV27 to TRBJ2-7, with 9 bases aligning to TRBD1. CDR1 is MNHEY and CDR2 is SMNVEV in the germline V gene (reference sequence). CDR3 length equals 14 residues. Losses at the gene ends were 2 bases for V and 5 bases for J; bases not matched to a gene: 4. This CDR3 reads CASSLGGQGHEQYF. The CDR3 bases are TGTGCCAGCAGTTTAGGGGGACAGGGTCACGAGCAGTACTTC.

This clone has just a few counts. The genes are TRBV5-1 and TRBJ2-7, with TRBD2 matching over 8 bases. V dropped 4 bases and J dropped 0; count of bases not matched to a gene: 6. The CDR3 loop spans 15 amino acids. From germline, CDR1 is SGHRS and CDR2 YFSETQ. The CDR3 DNA is TGCGCCAGCAGCCTGCTCGGGGGGGGCTCCTACGAGCAGTACTTC. This sequence encodes CASSLLGGGSYEQYF.

The chain couples TRBV18 to TRBJ2-1; 10 nucleotides align to TRBD2. CDR1 KGHSH and CDR2 LQKENI come from the germline V gene. V shed 6 bases and J 7 bases; nucleotides not matched to a gene: 9. This CDR3 has 15 residues. The DNA of the CDR3 is TGTGCCAGCTCGCTCAGCGGGGGGGCCGGTAATGAGCAGTTCTTC. This encodes CASSLSGGAGNEQFF.

The chain combines TRBV5-4 with TRBJ2-1; 14 bases agree with TRBD2. Looked up from germline, CDR1 is SGHNT and CDR2 is YYREEE (reference sequence). The CDR3 loop spans 16 amino acids. V trimming: 1 base; J trimming: 8 bases; junction bases outside the gene matches: 5. CDR3 sequence reads: CASSLWGLAGVHEQFF. CDR3 coding DNA: TGTGCCAGCAGCTTGTGGGGACTAGCGGGAGTCCATGAGCAGTTCTTC.

The chain employs TRBV10-3 and TRBJ2-1; maybe TRBD1 (6 bases). Trimming took off 1 base at V and 13 bases at J, with 11 bases between the two ends. The CDR3 runs to 12 residues. Germline loops: CDR1 ENHRY, CDR2 SYGVKD. CDR3 sequence reads: CAISEWGRPQFF. The CDR3 DNA reads as TGTGCCATCAGTGAGTGGGGGCGCCCACAGTTCTTC.

The chain combines TRBV6-5 with TRBJ2-1, with 7 positions matching TRBD2. The CDR3 consists of 15 residues. V lost 5 bases to trimming and J lost 4 bases; unmatched junction nucleotides: 8. CDR1 and CDR2 (germline): MNHEY, SVGAGI. The CDR3 DNA reads as TGTGCCAGCAGTCCCGGGGCGGGGGTATACAATGAGCAGTTCTTC. Residues: CASSPGAGVYNEQFF.

V gene TRBV7-8 combines with J gene TRBJ2-3; D might be TRBD2 (6 bases). Germline CDR1 and CDR2: SGHVS and FQNEAQ. V was trimmed by 6 bases and J by 7 bases, leaving 14 bases between them. The CDR3 runs 13 residues. CDR3 sequence (DNA): TGTGCCAGCAGGAAAGATAGCGGCTATACGCAGTATTTT. Encoded protein: CASRKDSGYTQYF.